What follows are 28 T cell receptor beta chains derived from one specimen sequenced in a study of shared clonotypes between healthy human individuals. Measured with immunoSEQ multiplex PCR; TCRdb has only the in-frame clones, and not every one. This sample has some 500,000 clones; roughly 95% occur once, and the top ten carry 0.05% to 0.08%. The source material was naive CD4+ T cells sorted from blood. Subset here: CD45RA+ positively selected. These receptors came from a woman in her thirties in good health.

The genes are TRBV19 and TRBJ2-6; D is undetermined. Germline V gives CDR1 LNHDA, CDR2 SQIVND (reference sequence). V lost 2 bases, J lost 0 bases, and 8 bases lay in between. CDR3 length: 16 amino acids. The CDR3 coding sequence is TGTGCCAGTAGTATAAACCTCCGCTCTGGGGCCAACGTCCTGACTTTC. This sequence encodes CASSINLRSGANVLTF.

For the CDR3, the DNA is TGTGCCAGCAGCTTCACAGGGTTCGAGCAGTTCTTC. Protein: CASSFTGFEQFF. The V gene is TRBV11-3, the J gene TRBJ2-1; maybe TRBD1 (6 bases). The CDR3 covers 12 residues. Germline V gene lookup returns CDR1 SGHNT and CDR2 YENEEA. The germline V and J ends were trimmed by 3 bases and 10 bases, with 10 bases remaining between them.

The CDR3 sequence is CASSESWGNTEAFF. The DNA for the CDR3 is TGTGCCAGCAGTGAAAGTTGGGGGAACACTGAAGCTTTCTTT. The V gene is TRBV6-1, the J gene TRBJ1-1; D remains unclear. CDR1 is MNHNS, CDR2 SASEGT, per germline. V was clipped by 2 bases and J by 1 base, with 8 bases between them. The CDR3 totals 14 residues.

This clone was observed a handful of times. The rearrangement joins TRBV20-1 to TRBJ1-1; TRBD1 might be the D (6 bases). The CDR3 is 11 residues long. Trimming stripped 6 bases from V and 4 bases from J, with 9 bases between. The V gene's germline CDR1 is DFQATT and CDR2 SNEGSKA (reference sequence). The CDR3 loop is CSAKGGTEAFF. The CDR3 DNA follows: TGCAGTGCAAAAGGGGGCACTGAAGCTTTCTTT.

Comment on this clone: This CDR3 is also generated by other DNA sequences in the sample. The V and J genes are TRBV18 and TRBJ2-5; D gene unclear. Trimming removed 3 bases at V and 1 base at J, with 6 bases between. The CDR3 consists of 13 residues. Germline V CDR1 and CDR2: KGHSH, LQKENI. DNA for the CDR3: TGTGCCAGCTCACCTGGCAGCCAAGAGACCCAGTACTTC. Protein product: CASSPGSQETQYF.

The genes are TRBV28 and TRBJ2-7, with a tentative D call TRBD1 (6 bases). V lost 5 bases and J lost 3, with 11 bases in between. The CDR3 is 13 amino acids. Germline lookup yields CDR1 MDHEN and CDR2 SYDVKM. The CDR3 DNA is TGTGCCAGCAGTAAAGGGGACAACTACGAGCAGTACTTC. Encoded protein: CASSKGDNYEQYF.

The CDR3 DNA sequence: TGTGCCAGCAGTCCTAGCGGGAGTGGATCCGGGGAGCTGTTTTTT. It is translated as CASSPSGSGSGELFF. The J gene is TRBJ2-2, the V gene TRBV6-6, with TRBD2 identical over 10 bases. V trimming: 5 bases; J trimming: 6 bases; junction bases outside the gene matches: 6. From germline, CDR1 is MNHNY and CDR2 SVGAGI (reference sequence). The CDR3 length is 15 residues.

The J gene is TRBJ1-5, the V gene TRBV30; a possible D gene is TRBD1 (5 bases). Germline values: CDR1 GTSNPN, CDR2 SVGIG (reference sequence). V lost 0 bases to trimming and J lost 7 bases, with 13 bases between them. The CDR3 is 14 residues long. The DNA of the CDR3 is TGTGCCTGGAGTGTACTTTTGGGGGACCAGCCCCAGCATTTT. Its protein is CAWSVLLGDQPQHF.

The V call is TRBV19, the J call TRBJ1-3; TRBD1 might be the D (6 bases). This CDR3 is 17 amino acids long. V gave up 2 bases and J gave up 0 bases, with 14 bases separating them. From germline, CDR1 is LNHDA and CDR2 SQIVND (reference sequence). CDR3 residues: CASSIRSGEPSGNTIYF. As DNA, the CDR3 is TGTGCCAGTAGTATACGGTCAGGGGAGCCCTCTGGAAACACCATATATTTT.

This sequence joins TRBV28 and TRBJ2-5; unclear D gene. Trimming took off 5 bases at V and 2 bases at J, with 12 bases between the two ends. This CDR3 contains 14 residues. Per the germline V gene, CDR1 is MDHEN and CDR2 is SYDVKM. In DNA, the CDR3 is TGTGCCAGCAGTACCGCTAGTTGGCAAGAGACCCAGTACTTC. The encoded protein is CASSTASWQETQYF.

The chain combines TRBV28 with TRBJ2-7; 9 bases agree with TRBD1. Germline lookup yields CDR1 MDHEN and CDR2 SYDVKM. Germline trimming cut 5 bases from V and 1 base from J; bases unmatched to any gene: 6. CDR3 size: 15 residues. CDR3 protein: CASSDPGTGSYEQYF. The CDR3 nucleotides are TGTGCCAGCAGTGATCCCGGGACAGGGTCCTACGAGCAGTACTTC.

The genes are TRBV18 and TRBJ1-4, with TRBD1 matching 8 bases. Trimming cost V 5 bases and J 4 bases; bases outside gene matches: 6. Germline-derived CDR1 and CDR2 are KGHSH and LQKENI. CDR3 length equals 15 residues. CDR3 coding DNA: TGTGCCAGCTCAGGGGGACAGGCGGATAATGAAAAACTGTTTTTT. Encoded protein: CASSGGQADNEKLFF.

Only one count was recorded for this clone. This rearrangement joins TRBV28 to TRBJ2-2; 13 bases fit TRBD2. V dropped 7 bases and J dropped 1; count of bases not matched to a gene: 3. The CDR3 is made up of 16 amino acids. CDR1 is MDHEN, CDR2 SYDVKM, per germline. CDR3 sequence: CASIRTSGRNTGELFF. CDR3 bases: TGTGCCAGCATCCGGACTAGCGGGAGGAACACCGGGGAGCTGTTTTTT.

The chain uses TRBV28 and TRBJ2-1, with D perhaps TRBD1 (5 bases). Looked up from germline, CDR1 is MDHEN and CDR2 is SYDVKM. The CDR3 extends over 15 amino acids. Trimming removed 3 bases from V and 12 bases from J, with 21 bases in between. CDR3 nucleotide sequence: TGTGCCAGCAGTTTCGCCAGGGTCGGTCCGGAGAGGCAGTTCTTC. Its protein product is CASSFARVGPERQFF.

The chain employs TRBV2 and TRBJ1-2; TRBD1 might be the D (6 bases). Germline CDR1 reads SNHLY; CDR2 reads FYNNEI. V was clipped by 7 bases and J by 2 bases, with 11 bases between them. CDR3 size: 13 residues. The CDR3 loop is CASKRQENYGYTF. CDR3 nucleotide sequence: TGTGCCAGCAAGAGACAGGAAAACTATGGCTACACCTTC.

The rearrangement links TRBV20-1 to TRBJ2-3, with no clear D. The germline gives CDR1 DFQATT, CDR2 SNEGSKA (reference sequence). Trimming shortened V by 1 base and J by 6 bases, and 5 bases separated the two germline ends. The CDR3 contains 11 residues. The CDR3 DNA follows: TGCAGTGCTAGAGGTGAGGATACGCAGTATTTT. Translated: CSARGEDTQYF.

There are a few counts of this clone. The chain recombines TRBV29-1 with TRBJ2-7; 7 nucleotides line up with TRBD1. Trimming cost V 4 bases and J 6 bases; bases outside gene matches: 9. From germline, CDR1 is SQVTM and CDR2 ANQGSEA. This CDR3 is 13 amino acids long. The CDR3 nucleotides read TGCAGCGTTGGACCAACCACAGGGGTCGAGCAGTACTTC. Translated, it gives CSVGPTTGVEQYF.

The chain links TRBV27 to TRBJ1-2; 7 positions match TRBD1. The germline gives CDR1 MNHEY, CDR2 SMNVEV (reference sequence). Germline trimming cut 2 bases from V and 5 bases from J; bases unmatched to any gene: 8. The CDR3 is 15 residues long. The CDR3 reads CASSLVSAGGYGYTF. CDR3 nucleotide sequence: TGTGCCAGCAGTTTAGTTTCGGCAGGGGGGTATGGCTACACCTTC.

V and J are TRBV28 and TRBJ1-1; 7 nucleotides align to TRBD1. The germline gives CDR1 MDHEN, CDR2 SYDVKM. V shed 6 bases and J 4 bases; nucleotides not matched to a gene: 11. The CDR3 length is 15 residues. CDR3 coding DNA: TGTGCCAGCAGCGAGGGACAGAGGTCGAGCACTGAAGCTTTCTTT. Its translation: CASSEGQRSSTEAFF.

This chain links TRBV18 with TRBJ1-5; D is unresolved. Germline CDR1 is KGHSH and CDR2 is LQKENI. Deletions cut 5 bases from V and 0 bases from J, with 5 bases between. The length of the CDR3 is 13 residues. The CDR3 reads CASSYNSNQPQHF. The CDR3 nucleotides are TGTGCCAGCTCATACAATAGCAATCAGCCCCAGCATTTT.

The J gene is TRBJ2-3, the V gene TRBV6-4; D possibly corresponds to TRBD2 (6 bases). The germline gives CDR1 MRHNA, CDR2 SNTAGT. Trimming removed 0 bases from V and 8 bases from J, with 18 bases in between. The CDR3 sequence is 16 residues long. CDR3 in amino acids: CASSDSKVPKGGTQYF. The CDR3 DNA is TGTGCCAGCAGTGACTCGAAGGTGCCGAAGGGAGGTACGCAGTATTTT.

The V and J genes are TRBV28 and TRBJ2-3; 8 nucleotides agree with TRBD2. Germline trimming cut 4 bases from V and 2 bases from J; bases unmatched to any gene: 11. CDR3 length: 17 residues. Germline V CDR1 and CDR2: MDHEN, SYDVKM. Here the CDR3 DNA reads TGTGCCAGCAGTTATGCCCGGGGCGGGGGGTTCACAGATACGCAGTATTTT. It specifies CASSYARGGGFTDTQYF.

The chain carries TRBV7-6 and TRBJ2-1, with 13 bases lining up with TRBD2. Per the germline V gene, CDR1 is SGHVS and CDR2 is FNYEAQ. V dropped 5 bases and J dropped 4; count of bases not matched to a gene: 8. CDR3 size: 17 residues. The CDR3 loop reads CASSPRTSGSQYNEQFF. Written as DNA, the CDR3 is TGTGCCAGCAGCCCACGGACTAGCGGGAGCCAATACAATGAGCAGTTCTTC. Variable domain in full (rest from reference TRBV7-6 and TRBJ2-1): GAGVSQSPRYKVTKRGQDVALRCDPISGHVSLYWYRQALGQGPEFLTYFNYEAQQDKSGLPNDRFSAERPEGSISTLTIQRTEQRDSAMYRCASSPRTSGSQYNEQFFGPGTRLTVL.

The CDR3 sequence is CASSKGLLSGNTIYF. The CDR3 nucleotides read TGCGCCAGCAGCAAAGGACTTTTGTCTGGAAACACCATATATTTT. The chain links TRBV5-1 to TRBJ1-3; no definite D call. Trimming stripped 4 bases from V and 1 base from J, with 12 bases between. The germline CDR1 and CDR2 sequences are SGHRS and YFSETQ. The CDR3 consists of 15 residues.

On this clone: Other DNA sequences in the same sample also yield this CDR3. The chain links TRBV28 to TRBJ1-3, with D unclear. The germline V and J ends were trimmed by 2 bases and 0 bases, with 8 bases remaining between them. Germline CDR1 MDHEN, CDR2 SYDVKM. This CDR3 contains 15 residues. CDR3 protein: CASSLGGSSGNTIYF. The DNA of the CDR3 is TGTGCCAGCAGTTTAGGAGGGTCCTCTGGAAACACCATATATTTT.

V is TRBV19 and J is TRBJ2-3, with D possibly being TRBD2 (5 bases). CDR1 is LNHDA, CDR2 SQIVND, per germline (reference sequence). V gave up 4 bases and J gave up 0 bases, with 11 bases separating them. The CDR3 totals 15 residues. This CDR3 reads CASSKSGRSTDTQYF. The DNA of the CDR3 is TGTGCCAGTAGTAAATCGGGAAGAAGCACAGATACGCAGTATTTT.

Points on this clone: The sample has other DNA sequences that encode this CDR3 too. V gene TRBV6-1 combines with J gene TRBJ1-1; D is possibly TRBD1 (5 bases). Trimming cost V 3 bases and J 1 base, with 6 bases left between them. Germline values: CDR1 MNHNS, CDR2 SASEGT. The CDR3 extends over 13 amino acids. In DNA form, the CDR3 reads TGTGCCAGCAGTGAGAGGGGGAACACTGAAGCTTTCTTT. This gives the protein CASSERGNTEAFF.

This clone is a singleton in its sample. The rearrangement links TRBV30 to TRBJ1-1, with TRBD1 identical over 7 bases. CDR3 length: 13 amino acids. The trim removed 0 bases at V and 11 bases at J, leaving 9 bases unmatched. Germline V gene data show CDR1 as GTSNPN and CDR2 as SVGIG (reference sequence). The chain's CDR3 is CAWSVAGGTAAFF. The DNA of the CDR3 is TGTGCCTGGAGTGTAGCAGGGGGTACTGCCGCTTTCTTT. The variable domain in full, completed from reference TRBV30 and TRBJ1-1, reads SQTIHQWPATLVQPVGSPLSLECTVEGTSNPNLYWYRQAAGRGLQLLFYSVGIGQISSEVPQNLSASRPQDRQFILSSKKLLLSDSGFYLCAWSVAGGTAAFFGQGTRLTVV.